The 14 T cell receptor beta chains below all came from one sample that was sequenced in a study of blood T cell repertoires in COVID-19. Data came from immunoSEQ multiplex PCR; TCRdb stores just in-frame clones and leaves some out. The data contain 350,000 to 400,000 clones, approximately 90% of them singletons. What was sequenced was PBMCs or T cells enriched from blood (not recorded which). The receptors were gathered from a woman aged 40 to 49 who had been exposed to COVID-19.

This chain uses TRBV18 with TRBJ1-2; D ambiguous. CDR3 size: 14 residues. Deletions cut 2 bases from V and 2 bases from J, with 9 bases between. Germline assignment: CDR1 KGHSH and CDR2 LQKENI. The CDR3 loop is CASSPSGENYGYTF. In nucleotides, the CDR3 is TGTGCCAGCTCACCAAGTGGGGAGAACTATGGCTACACCTTC.

Here the CDR3 DNA reads TGTGCCTGGAGTCCGGTTAACTATGGCTACACCTTC. Its protein is CAWSPVNYGYTF. This rearrangement joins TRBV30 to TRBJ1-2; D gene uncertain. Germline V gives CDR1 GTSNPN, CDR2 SVGIG (reference sequence). V was cut by 2 bases and J by 1 base, with 5 bases left in between. The CDR3 extends over 12 amino acids.

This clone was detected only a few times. The CDR3 here is CATSSPQGANTGELFF. In DNA form, the CDR3 reads TGTGCCACCAGCAGCCCCCAGGGGGCGAACACCGGGGAGCTGTTTTTT. The J gene is TRBJ2-2, the V gene TRBV15; 7 bases map to TRBD1. CDR1 is LNHNV and CDR2 is YYDKDF in the germline V gene (reference sequence). V lost 3 bases, J lost 0 bases, and 4 bases stayed unmatched. The CDR3 runs 16 residues.

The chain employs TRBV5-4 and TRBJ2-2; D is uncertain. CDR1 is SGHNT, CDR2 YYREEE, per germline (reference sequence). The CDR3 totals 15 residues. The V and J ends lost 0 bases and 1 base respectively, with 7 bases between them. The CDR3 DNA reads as TGTGCCAGCAGCTTGGGCGGCAAGAACACCGGGGAGCTGTTTTTT. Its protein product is CASSLGGKNTGELFF.

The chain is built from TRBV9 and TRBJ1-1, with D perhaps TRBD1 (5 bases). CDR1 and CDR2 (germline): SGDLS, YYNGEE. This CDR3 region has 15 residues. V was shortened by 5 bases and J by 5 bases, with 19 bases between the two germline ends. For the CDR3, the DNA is TGTGCCAGCAGGCCTCCAATCCAGGGAGGGACTGAAGCTTTCTTT. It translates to CASRPPIQGGTEAFF.

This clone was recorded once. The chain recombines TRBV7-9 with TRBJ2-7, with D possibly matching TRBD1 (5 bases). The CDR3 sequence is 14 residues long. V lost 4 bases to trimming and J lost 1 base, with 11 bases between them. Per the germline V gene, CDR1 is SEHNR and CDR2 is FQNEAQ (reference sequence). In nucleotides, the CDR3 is TGTGCCAGCAGCTATTCAGGGTATTCCTACGAGCAGTACTTC. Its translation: CASSYSGYSYEQYF.

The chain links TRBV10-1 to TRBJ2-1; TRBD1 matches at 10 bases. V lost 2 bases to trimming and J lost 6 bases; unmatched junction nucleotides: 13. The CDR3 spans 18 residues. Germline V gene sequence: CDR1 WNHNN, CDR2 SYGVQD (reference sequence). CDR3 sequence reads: CASSEGIPDRGFSNEQFF. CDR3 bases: TGCGCCAGCAGTGAGGGTATTCCGGACAGGGGGTTCTCCAATGAGCAGTTCTTC.

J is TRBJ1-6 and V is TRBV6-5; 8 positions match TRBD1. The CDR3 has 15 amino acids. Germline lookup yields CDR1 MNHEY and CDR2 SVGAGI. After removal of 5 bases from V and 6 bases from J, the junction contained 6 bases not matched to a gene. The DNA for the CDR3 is TGTGCCAGCAGTAGTGACAGGGGAGGTAATTCACCCCTCCACTTT. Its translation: CASSSDRGGNSPLHF.

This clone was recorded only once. CDR3 amino acids: CATSDRTVGYTF. DNA for the CDR3: TGTGCCACCAGTGACAGGACAGTTGGCTACACCTTC. The chain uses TRBV24-1 and TRBJ1-2; weak D call: TRBD1 (6 bases). There are 12 residues in the CDR3. V lost 4 bases and J 7 bases, leaving 9 bases between the germline ends. Germline CDR1 and CDR2: KGHDR and SFDVKD.

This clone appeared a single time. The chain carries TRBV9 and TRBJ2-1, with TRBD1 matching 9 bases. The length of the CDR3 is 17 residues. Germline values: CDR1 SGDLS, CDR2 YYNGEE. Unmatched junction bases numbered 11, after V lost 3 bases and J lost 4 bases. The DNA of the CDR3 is TGTGCCAGCAGCGACCAATACAGGGGGCTTCAGTACAATGAGCAGTTCTTC. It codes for CASSDQYRGLQYNEQFF. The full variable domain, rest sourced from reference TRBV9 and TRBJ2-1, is DSGVTQTPKHLITATGQRVTLRCSPRSGDLSVYWYQQSLDQGLQFLIQYYNGEERAKGNILERFSAQQFPDLHSELNLSSLELGDSALYFCASSDQYRGLQYNEQFFGPGTRLTVL.

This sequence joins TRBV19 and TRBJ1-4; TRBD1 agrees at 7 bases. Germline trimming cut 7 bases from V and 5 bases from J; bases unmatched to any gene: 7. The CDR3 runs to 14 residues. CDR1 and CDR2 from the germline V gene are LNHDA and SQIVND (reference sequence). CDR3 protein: CASNNRGLNEKLFF. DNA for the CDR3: TGTGCCAGTAATAACAGGGGATTAAATGAAAAACTGTTTTTT.

The CDR3 DNA reads TGTGCCAGCACTACGACTAGTGGCTACGAGCAGTACTTC. Amino acid sequence: CASTTTSGYEQYF. V usage is TRBV7-9 and J usage is TRBJ2-7, with a possible D match to TRBD2 (6 bases). Trimming pared 7 bases from V and 3 bases from J, leaving 13 bases between. Germline V gene sequence: CDR1 SEHNR, CDR2 FQNEAQ (reference sequence). This CDR3 has 13 amino acids.

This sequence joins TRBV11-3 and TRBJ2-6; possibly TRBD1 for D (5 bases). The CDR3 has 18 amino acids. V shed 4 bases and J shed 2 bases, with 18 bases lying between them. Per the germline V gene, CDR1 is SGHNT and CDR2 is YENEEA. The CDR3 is CASSSHRSMLTGANVLTF. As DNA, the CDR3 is TGTGCCAGCAGCTCCCACAGGTCCATGTTGACTGGGGCCAACGTCCTGACTTTC.

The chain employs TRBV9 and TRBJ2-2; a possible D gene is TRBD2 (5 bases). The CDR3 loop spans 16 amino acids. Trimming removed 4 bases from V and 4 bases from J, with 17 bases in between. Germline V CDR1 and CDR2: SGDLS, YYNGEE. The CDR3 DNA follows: TGTGCCAGCAGCACCCTAACGGGGTTTGGCACCGGGGAGCTGTTTTTT. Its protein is CASSTLTGFGTGELFF.